The next 10 T cell receptor beta chains were all read from a single sample in a study of Graves' ophthalmopathy and Graves' hyperthyroidism. Amplifying from RNA transcripts, the study obtained TCR beta CDR3 regions. An opening RT-PCR round employed HTBI primers and preceded a second-round multiplex PCR. TCRdb ran MiXCR on the multiplex PCR reads and lists one entry per CDR3 protein. This repertoire shows about half a million distinct CDR3 sequences, under 15% found once; its top ten account for 8% to 10%. The sequenced sample consisted of blood. These TCRs come from a woman between 25 and 40 years old with Graves' ophthalmopathy.

V gene TRBV7-2 combines with J gene TRBJ2-2; no firm D call. The CDR3 is made up of 15 amino acids. Germline V gene lookup returns CDR1 SGHTA and CDR2 FQGNSA. The V gene lost 3 bases and the J gene lost 3 bases, with 11 bases spanning the gap. The CDR3 DNA is TGTGCCAGCAGCTTGCAGAACTTATACACCGGGGAGCTGTTTTTT. It codes for CASSLQNLYTGELFF.

In regard to this clonotype: One base away lies a much larger clone, so this may be a sequencing read error. The conserved phenylalanine or tryptophan is not found at the CDR3 terminus, so this likely reflects a read error. This sequence joins TRBV20-1 and TRBJ2-7; no clear D. The CDR3 is 13 residues long. V lost 1 base, J lost 4 bases, and 11 bases lay in between. Germline V lookup: CDR1 DFQATT, CDR2 SNEGSKA (reference sequence). The CDR3, as DNA: TGCAGTGCTAGAGCCGGGTGGTCGTACGAGCAGTACTTA. This sequence encodes CSARAGWSYEQYL.

Ten or more counts support this clonotype. This chain connects TRBV9 to TRBJ2-5; D is uncertain. Trimming removed 0 bases from V and 0 bases from J, with 9 bases in between. CDR1 and CDR2 from the germline V gene are SGDLS and YYNGEE. The CDR3 runs to 15 residues. This CDR3 is CASSVGNRHQETQYF. The CDR3, as DNA: TGTGCCAGCAGCGTAGGGAACAGACACCAAGAGACCCAGTACTTC.

This clonotype was observed at least ten times. The gene calls are TRBV9 and TRBJ2-5; D might be TRBD2 (6 bases). CDR1 SGDLS and CDR2 YYNGEE come from the germline V gene. The CDR3 sequence is 13 residues long. The V end lost 6 bases, the J end lost 4 bases, and 13 bases lay between the germline ends. Written as DNA, the CDR3 is TGTGCCAGCAACCCAACGGGAGTAGAGACCCAGTACTTC. It translates to CASNPTGVETQYF.

With respect to this clonotype: This clone may be a read error of a much larger clone one base away. This chain connects TRBV20-1 to TRBJ2-7; D gene ambiguous. CDR3 length: 13 residues. Germline CDR1 and CDR2: DFQATT and SNEGSKA (reference sequence). CDR3 in amino acids: CSARAGPWYDQYF. As DNA, the CDR3 is TGCAGTGCTAGAGCCGGGCCCTGGTACGACCAGTACTTC.

The chain employs TRBV30 and TRBJ1-1; D gene ambiguous. V gave up 0 bases and J gave up 0 bases, with 11 bases separating them. This CDR3 has 15 residues. Germline-derived CDR1 and CDR2 are GTSNPN and SVGIG (reference sequence). CDR3 residues: CAWSVRVLLNTEAFF. The CDR3 DNA sequence: TGTGCCTGGAGTGTAAGGGTTTTACTGAACACTGAAGCTTTCTTT. The full variable domain, rest sourced from reference TRBV30 and TRBJ1-1, is SQTIHQWPATLVQPVGSPLSLECTVEGTSNPNLYWYRQAAGRGLQLLFYSVGIGQISSEVPQNLSASRPQDRQFILSSKKLLLSDSGFYLCAWSVRVLLNTEAFFGQGTRLTVV.

This clonotype was seen many times. The V and J genes are TRBV28 and TRBJ2-4; tentatively, D is TRBD1 (6 bases). The CDR3 loop spans 16 amino acids. V was shortened by 6 bases and J by 0 bases, with 15 bases between the two germline ends. Germline V gives CDR1 MDHEN, CDR2 SYDVKM. The CDR3 sequence is CASSRKGVLAKNIQYF. The CDR3 DNA sequence: TGTGCCAGCAGCCGCAAGGGGGTACTAGCCAAAAACATTCAGTACTTC.

J is TRBJ2-7 and V is TRBV28; the match to TRBD1 covers 8 bases. The germline V gene encodes CDR1 MDHEN and CDR2 SYDVKM. This CDR3 spans 13 amino acids. The J segment lost 5 bases and the V segment lost 7 bases, leaving 7 bases of the junction unmatched. The CDR3 bases are TGTGCCAGCACCCTCGACAGGGGTGACGAGCAGTACGTC. This translates into CASTLDRGDEQYV.

This clonotype was counted many times. V usage is TRBV7-3 and J usage is TRBJ2-7, with D perhaps TRBD2 (6 bases). V dropped 1 base and J dropped 3 bases, with 10 bases sitting between them. The CDR3 contains 14 residues. CDR1 and CDR2 (germline): SGHTA, FQGTGA. CDR3 loop: CASSLIGGNYEQYF. Here the CDR3 DNA reads TGTGCCAGCAGCTTAATCGGCGGGAACTACGAGCAGTACTTC.

This clonotype was seen a few times. With a much larger clone just one base away, this may be a read error. The chain recombines TRBV25-1 with TRBJ1-1; TRBD1 matches 7 bases. This CDR3 has 14 residues. Germline-derived CDR1 and CDR2 are MGHDK and SYGVNS. The CDR3 is CASSGDSMNTEACF. The CDR3 DNA follows: TGTGCCAGCAGTGGGGACAGTATGAACACTGAAGCTTGCTTT. Using reference TRBV25-1 and TRBJ1-1 for the parts outside the CDR3, the full variable domain is EADIYQTPRYLVIGTGKKITLECSQTMGHDKMYWYQQDPGMELHLIHYSYGVNSTEKGDLSSESTVSRIRTEHFPLTLESARPSHTSQYLCASSGDSMNTEACFGQGTRLTVV.